The 5 T cell receptor beta chains listed next were all sequenced from one sample in a study of OX40 agonist ivuxolimab in advanced cancers. Produced via immunoSEQ multiplex PCR; TCRdb's table is partial and in-frame only. This table has more than 45,000 clones, about 89% appearing once. The specimen was CD4+ or CD8+ T cells sorted from blood, collected in a trial of the OX40 agonist ivuxolimab. These receptors were collected from an adult with an advanced solid tumor such as melanoma, head and neck, liver or kidney cancer.

This clone has just a few counts. J is TRBJ2-1 and V is TRBV9, with TRBD2 identical over 11 bases. Germline V gene sequence: CDR1 SGDLS, CDR2 YYNGEE. The CDR3 is 16 residues long. J was trimmed by 5 bases and V by 4 bases; bases with no gene match: 8. The CDR3 coding sequence is TGTGCCAGCAGCCTTTTCCCGACTAGCGGGGACAATGAGCAGTTCTTC. It codes for CASSLFPTSGDNEQFF.

This clone was recorded once. The chain joins TRBV28 to TRBJ2-3; D is unclear. The CDR3 covers 16 residues. V lost 2 bases and J 3 bases, leaving 15 bases between the germline ends. Germline-derived CDR1 and CDR2 are MDHEN and SYDVKM. CDR3 sequence (DNA): TGTGCCAGCAGTTTAGTTCGGGCAGGAGTTACAGATACGCAGTATTTT. Translating it yields CASSLVRAGVTDTQYF. The variable domain in full, with the rest retrieved from reference TRBV28 and TRBJ2-3, is DVKVTQSSRYLVKRTGEKVFLECVQDMDHENMFWYRQDPGLGLRLIYFSYDVKMKEKGDIPEGYSVSREKKERFSLILESASTNQTSMYLCASSLVRAGVTDTQYFGPGTRLTVL.

The chain carries TRBV5-4 and TRBJ2-1; 8 bases agree with TRBD2. The J segment lost 4 bases and the V segment lost 4 bases, leaving 13 bases of the junction unmatched. Germline loops: CDR1 SGHNT, CDR2 YYREEE (reference sequence). The length of the CDR3 is 17 residues. The CDR3, as DNA: TGTGCCAGCAGCCGCGAAGTGAGCGGGAGACCTTACAATGAGCAGTTCTTC. It specifies CASSREVSGRPYNEQFF.

In this sample, this clone is medium-sized (0.01 to 0.1%). The rearrangement joins TRBV13 to TRBJ1-2; D is ambiguous. The length of the CDR3 is 12 residues. V shed 8 bases and J shed 6 bases, with 13 bases lying between them. CDR1 is PRHDT and CDR2 is FYEKMQ in the germline V gene (reference sequence). CDR3 in amino acids: CASGSPVDGYTF. For the CDR3, the DNA is TGTGCCAGCGGTTCCCCAGTCGATGGCTACACCTTC.

The gene calls are TRBV5-6 and TRBJ2-1, with D maybe TRBD1 (7 bases). The V gene lost 2 bases and the J gene lost 4 bases, with 13 bases spanning the gap. Looked up from germline, CDR1 is SGHDT and CDR2 is YYEEEE. The CDR3 spans 15 residues. The CDR3 DNA reads as TGTGCCAGCAGCTTAGGCAGGGGGGTTTACAATGAGCAGTTCTTC. Residues: CASSLGRGVYNEQFF.